Listed here are 27 T cell receptor beta chains from one sample, sequenced in a study of identical twins. Each CDR3 protein is one row after TCRdb ran MiXCR on the 5' RACE reads. The profile shows 200,000 to 250,000 distinct CDR3 sequences, 7% of them singletons. This same sample was also part of a study on yellow fever vaccine responses in identical twins.

Sequencing used memory (CD45RO+) T cells sorted from blood. The receptors derive from a woman younger than 30 in good health.

This clonotype was detected ten times or more. This rearrangement joins TRBV7-2 to TRBJ1-5; 8 bases align to TRBD1. The CDR3 contains 15 residues. The V segment lost 3 bases and the J segment 2 bases; nucleotides outside the gene matches: 3. Germline V CDR1 and CDR2: SGHTA, FQGNSA. In DNA form, the CDR3 reads TGTGCCAGCAGCTTCTTACAGGGGGGCAATCAGCCCCAGCATTTT. It yields the protein CASSFLQGGNQPQHF.

This clonotype was seen at least ten times. The chain combines TRBV28 with TRBJ2-1, with 8 bases that match TRBD2. The germline CDR1 and CDR2 sequences are MDHEN and SYDVKM. V lost 1 base to trimming and J lost 10 bases; unmatched junction nucleotides: 9. The CDR3 runs 15 residues. The CDR3 coding sequence is TGTGCCAGCAGTTTATCAGTCGGGGGGGCCCGGGAGCAGTTCTTC. Translating gives CASSLSVGGAREQFF.

In this sample, this clonotype turned up a few times. This rearrangement joins TRBV9 to TRBJ2-4; TRBD1 agrees at 7 bases. Unmatched junction bases numbered 11, after V lost 4 bases and J lost 7 bases. The CDR3 is 15 residues long. Germline V gene lookup returns CDR1 SGDLS and CDR2 YYNGEE. CDR3 bases: TGTGCCAGCAGCCCCCCGACAGGGAGATGGAACATTCAGTACTTC. It translates to CASSPPTGRWNIQYF.

This clonotype has more than one count but fewer than ten. The chain combines TRBV6-1 with TRBJ2-1; D is perhaps TRBD1 (6 bases). Germline V gene lookup returns CDR1 MNHNS and CDR2 SASEGT. CDR3 length: 19 amino acids. The V end lost 5 bases, the J end lost 0 bases, and 23 bases lay between the germline ends. The CDR3: CASSLSRGHPVSSYNEQFF. Here the CDR3 DNA reads TGTGCCAGCAGTCTCTCTAGGGGACACCCTGTAAGCTCCTACAATGAGCAGTTCTTC.

The V and J genes are TRBV6-2 or TRBV6-3 and TRBJ2-7; D is perhaps TRBD1 or TRBD2 (7 bases each). This CDR3 contains 14 residues. Trimming cost V 6 bases and J 6 bases, with 18 bases left between them. Looked up from germline, CDR1 is MNHEY and CDR2 is SVGEGT. CDR3 nucleotides: TGTGCCAGCAGAATCCGCGGCAGGGGGGGCGAGCAGTACGTC. Translated: CASRIRGRGGEQYV.

This clonotype was picked up a small number of times. The V call is TRBV10-3, the J call TRBJ2-7; a possible D gene is TRBD2 (6 bases). The CDR3 totals 13 residues. The V gene lost 0 bases and the J gene lost 8 bases, with 11 bases spanning the gap. Per the germline V gene, CDR1 is ENHRY and CDR2 is SYGVKD. CDR3 protein: CAISESRGEKQYF. The CDR3, as DNA: TGTGCCATCAGTGAGTCTCGCGGGGAAAAGCAGTACTTC.

This clonotype came up a few times. V is TRBV7-9 and J is TRBJ2-5; no clear D. The ends were cut back, 0 bases at V and 1 base at J, with 12 bases in the middle. This CDR3 comprises 16 residues. Germline assignment: CDR1 SEHNR and CDR2 FQNEAQ (reference sequence). In DNA, the CDR3 is TGTGCCAGCAGCTTAGCGTCGACGGCTAGCCAAGAGACCCAGTACTTC. Translated: CASSLASTASQETQYF.

The chain employs TRBV5-1 and TRBJ1-6; 8 bases fit TRBD1. V lost 4 bases to trimming and J lost 8 bases; unmatched junction nucleotides: 8. The CDR3 sequence is 15 residues long. CDR1 is SGHRS and CDR2 is YFSETQ in the germline V gene. CDR3 DNA: TGCGCCAGCAGCATAGGACAGGGTACTTATTCACCCCTCCACTTT. Protein sequence: CASSIGQGTYSPLHF.

In this sample, this clonotype turned up many times. The chain carries TRBV11-2 and TRBJ2-1; the match to TRBD2 covers 8 bases. J was trimmed by 5 bases and V by 7 bases; bases with no gene match: 7. Germline V gene sequence: CDR1 SGHAT, CDR2 FQNNGV. This CDR3 is built from 14 residues. The CDR3 region is CASTPGLGDNEQFF. The DNA of the CDR3 is TGTGCCAGCACCCCGGGACTAGGGGACAATGAGCAGTTCTTC.

This clonotype was counted a few times. This chain joins TRBV5-1 and TRBJ2-1; the match to TRBD2 covers 11 bases. In germline, CDR1 is SGHRS, CDR2 YFSETQ. Trimming took 3 bases from V and 5 from J; bases not matched to a gene: 7. CDR3 length: 16 amino acids. CDR3 DNA: TGCGCCAGCAGCTCCCTACCGGGACTAGCGGACAATGAGCAGTTCTTC. Translation: CASSSLPGLADNEQFF.

J is TRBJ1-4 and V is TRBV5-1; D remains ambiguous. The V end was cut by 4 bases, the J end by 3 bases, with 13 bases between. This CDR3 is built from 15 residues. Germline CDR1 is SGHRS and CDR2 is YFSETQ. The chain's CDR3 is CASSPETVANEKLFF. The CDR3 DNA follows: TGCGCCAGCAGCCCTGAGACGGTCGCTAATGAAAAACTGTTTTTT.

This clonotype was counted at least ten times. The chain combines TRBV5-1 with TRBJ2-4; TRBD1 agrees at 9 bases. This CDR3 is built from 16 residues. The germline V gene encodes CDR1 SGHRS and CDR2 YFSETQ. The junction had 12 bases not matched to a gene; V was cut back by 4 bases and J by 7 bases. The CDR3 spells CASSPMGRTGANIQYF. As DNA, the CDR3 is TGCGCCAGCAGCCCAATGGGGCGGACAGGGGCGAACATTCAGTACTTC.

This clonotype was detected ten times or more. This chain connects TRBV27 to TRBJ2-1; TRBD2 matches 8 bases. The J segment lost 2 bases and the V segment lost 3 bases, leaving 6 bases of the junction unmatched. This CDR3 has 16 residues. Germline V gives CDR1 MNHEY, CDR2 SMNVEV (reference sequence). CDR3 residues: CASSFKGSGAYNEQFF. The CDR3 DNA sequence: TGTGCCAGCAGTTTTAAAGGTAGCGGGGCCTACAATGAGCAGTTCTTC.

This clonotype came up many times. The chain combines TRBV20-1 with TRBJ2-3; D unresolved. The germline V gene has CDR1 DFQATT and CDR2 SNEGSKA (reference sequence). The V end was cut by 5 bases, the J end by 2 bases, with 5 bases between. The CDR3 is 11 residues long. As DNA, the CDR3 is TGCAGTGCTCCAATCACAGATACGCAGTATTTT. Encoded protein: CSAPITDTQYF.

This clonotype was found a few times. The J gene is TRBJ2-1, the V gene TRBV11-3; 8 nucleotides line up with TRBD2. Germline CDR1 SGHNT, CDR2 YENEEA. The CDR3 is 16 amino acids. After removal of 6 bases from V and 4 bases from J, the junction contained 11 bases not matched to a gene. In DNA form, the CDR3 reads TGTGCCAGCAGTTTTAATCGGGAGGGCCGATACAATGAGCAGTTCTTC. As protein: CASSFNREGRYNEQFF.

V and J are TRBV7-6 and TRBJ2-7; D is unresolved. The CDR3 contains 13 residues. The V gene lost 3 bases and the J gene lost 7 bases, with 13 bases spanning the gap. Germline lookup yields CDR1 SGHVS and CDR2 FNYEAQ. CDR3 in DNA: TGTGCCAGCAGCTTTTATTCCTATGGTGAGCAGTACTTC. Protein: CASSFYSYGEQYF.

The chain carries TRBV28 and TRBJ2-7; maybe TRBD2 (5 bases). CDR3 length equals 15 residues. V was clipped by 2 bases and J by 4 bases, with 15 bases between them. Germline V gene data show CDR1 as MDHEN and CDR2 as SYDVKM. As DNA, the CDR3 is TGTGCCAGCAGTTTACCGCGAGGGAGTAGGTACGAGCAGTACTTC. The encoded protein is CASSLPRGSRYEQYF. The variable domain in full, with the rest retrieved from reference TRBV28 and TRBJ2-7, is DVKVTQSSRYLVKRTGEKVFLECVQDMDHENMFWYRQDPGLGLRLIYFSYDVKMKEKGDIPEGYSVSREKKERFSLILESASTNQTSMYLCASSLPRGSRYEQYFGPGTRLTVT.

The rearrangement joins TRBV5-5 to TRBJ2-1; 10 bases line up with TRBD1. The germline gives CDR1 SGHKS, CDR2 YYEKEE (reference sequence). The CDR3 contains 15 residues. The V segment lost 0 bases and the J segment 6 bases; nucleotides outside the gene matches: 3. CDR3 protein: CASSLGGTGANEQFF. CDR3 DNA: TGTGCCAGCAGCTTGGGGGGGACAGGGGCCAATGAGCAGTTCTTC. The complete variable domain, with remaining parts taken from reference TRBV5-5 and TRBJ2-1, reads DAGVTQSPTHLIKTRGQQVTLRCSPISGHKSVSWYQQVLGQGPQFIFQYYEKEERGRGNFPDRFSARQFPNYSSELNVNALLLGDSALYLCASSLGGTGANEQFFGPGTRLTVL.

This clonotype was seen only a few times. The chain is built from TRBV6-1 and TRBJ2-4; no firm D call. The germline gives CDR1 MNHNS, CDR2 SASEGT. CDR3 length: 13 amino acids. Trimming pared 5 bases from V and 3 bases from J, leaving 8 bases between. DNA of the CDR3: TGTGCCAGCAGTCCGGACGGCAAAAACATTCAGTACTTC. Translation: CASSPDGKNIQYF.

This clonotype has just a few counts. This chain's CDR3 is CASSYGGTGNYEQYF. The DNA of the CDR3 is TGTGCCAGCAGTTACGGAGGGACAGGGAATTACGAGCAGTACTTC. The J gene is TRBJ2-7, the V gene TRBV6-2 or TRBV6-3; 9 bases are a match to TRBD1. V gave up 2 bases and J gave up 4 bases; unmatched junction bases: 6. This CDR3 comprises 15 residues. CDR1 is MNHEY, CDR2 SVGEGT, per germline.

The rearrangement uses TRBV29-1 and TRBJ2-1; 9 bases align to TRBD2. Germline V CDR1 and CDR2: SQVTM, ANQGSEA. This CDR3 has 14 residues. V gave up 6 bases and J gave up 9 bases; unmatched junction bases: 12. The CDR3 DNA reads TGCAGCGTCTGGCCCTCCTTAGCGGGGGCTGAGCAGTTCTTC. Translating it yields CSVWPSLAGAEQFF.

This clonotype was recorded a few times. The chain has TRBV15 and TRBJ2-5, with D perhaps being TRBD1 or TRBD2 (5 bases each). This CDR3 is built from 14 residues. Trimming took 0 bases from V and 5 from J, leaving 10 bases between them. The germline V gene encodes CDR1 LNHNV and CDR2 YYDKDF (reference sequence). CDR3 loop: CATSRDRGGETQYF. The DNA of the CDR3 is TGTGCCACCAGCAGAGATCGTGGGGGTGAGACCCAGTACTTC.

This clonotype was recorded a few times. The chain couples TRBV5-1 to TRBJ2-7; D may be TRBD1 or TRBD2 (6 bases each). V was shortened by 4 bases and J by 4 bases, with 18 bases between the two germline ends. Germline lookup yields CDR1 SGHRS and CDR2 YFSETQ. The CDR3 runs to 15 residues. The CDR3 coding sequence is TGCGCCAGCAGCCCATCACCGGGGGCGCGATACGAGCAGTACTTC. Protein sequence: CASSPSPGARYEQYF.

This clonotype was detected only a few times. As DNA, the CDR3 is TGTGCCAGCAGCGGGGGGCAGGGGGCCAACAGGGGCTACACCTTC. This gives the protein CASSGGQGANRGYTF. J is TRBJ1-2 and V is TRBV7-9, with 8 bases fitting TRBD1. The CDR3 is 15 amino acids. Looked up from germline, CDR1 is SEHNR and CDR2 is FQNEAQ (reference sequence). Germline trimming cut 5 bases from V and 8 bases from J; bases unmatched to any gene: 13.

This clonotype turned up a few times. The rearrangement links TRBV18 to TRBJ2-7, with 7 bases aligning to TRBD2. V lost 1 base, J lost 3 bases, and 6 bases stayed unmatched. This CDR3 contains 15 residues. Germline V gives CDR1 KGHSH, CDR2 LQKENI. Here the CDR3 DNA reads TGTGCCAGCTCACCACGGAATAGCGGGCTCTACGAGCAGTACTTC. It specifies CASSPRNSGLYEQYF.

The chain employs TRBV6-5 and TRBJ2-1, with D tentatively TRBD1 (6 bases). With 2 bases removed from V and 7 bases from J, the gap between germline ends came to 12 bases. This CDR3 has 14 amino acids. Germline V gives CDR1 MNHEY, CDR2 SVGAGI. CDR3 bases: TGTGCCAGCAGTTACGGCCGGGACACAAATGAGCAGTTCTTC. It specifies CASSYGRDTNEQFF.

This clonotype occurred a few times. The chain uses TRBV10-2 and TRBJ2-5; a weak D match, TRBD2 (5 bases). The CDR3 runs 11 residues. The V gene lost 9 bases and the J gene lost 3 bases, with 8 bases spanning the gap. Germline CDR1 WSHSY, CDR2 SAAADI. As DNA, the CDR3 is TGCGCCAGTAGCGCAGAAGAGACCCAGTACTTC. Translated, it gives CASSAEETQYF.